The sequence of this T cell receptor beta chain was determined in a study of molecular identifiers for immune sequencing clone quantification. TCRdb ran MiXCR on the PCR reads and lists one entry per CDR3 protein. The data contain 97,000 or so distinct CDR3 sequences, around 24% of them singletons. In its sample, this clonotype was seen many times. The antigen is undetermined. Germline CDR1 is MNHEY and CDR2 is SVGEGT. The CDR3 loop spans 14 amino acids. Losses at the gene ends were 5 bases for V and 5 bases for J; bases not matched to a gene: 8. Study-level points and caveats: Jurkat TCR RNA from one cell was spiked into about a million naive cells, and it was reportedly detectable there.

This chain connects TRBV6-2 or TRBV6-3 to TRBJ2-5; 7 bases are shared with TRBD1. Sequencing was performed on naive CD8+ T cells from blood, with Jurkat cell RNA spiked in. The subset here: FACS-sorted CD8+CD4-CCR7+CD45RA+ naive T cells. This TCR was recovered from a human donor in good health. Some libraries in this study had Jurkat cell RNA spiked in. This chain's CDR3 is CASSHTTGYETQYF. The CDR3 DNA reads as TGTGCCAGCAGTCACACGACAGGGTATGAGACCCAGTACTTC.